Following are 5 T cell receptor beta chains from one sample sequenced in a study of long-term antiretroviral therapy in people with HIV. It was version v3.0 of the immunoSEQ assay that was run at survey level. Profiled with immunoSEQ multiplex PCR; TCRdb holds only in-frame clones, not every one. Altogether around 20,000 clones are present, 80% to 90% being singletons, with the ten largest covering more than 7%. Sequenced material: unsorted PBMCs, taken 4.2 years after starting antiretroviral therapy. The source is a man between 50 and 59 years old with HIV.

The J gene is TRBJ1-4, the V gene TRBV7-2; 8 positions match TRBD1. With 5 bases clipped from V and 5 bases from J, the junction kept 7 bases outside the gene matches. Germline V gene data show CDR1 as SGHTA and CDR2 as FQGNSA. The CDR3 runs 15 residues. The CDR3 loop is CASSPDRGRNEKLFF. The CDR3 DNA reads as TGTGCCAGCAGCCCCGACAGGGGAAGGAATGAAAAACTGTTTTTT.

The V call is TRBV9, the J call TRBJ2-3, with 7 bases that match TRBD2. Germline V lookup: CDR1 SGDLS, CDR2 YYNGEE. The CDR3 loop spans 14 amino acids. Losses at the gene ends were 7 bases for V and 1 base for J; bases not matched to a gene: 6. The CDR3 DNA sequence: TGTGCCAGCTCGGGGGGAGGCGGCACAGATACGCAGTATTTT. Its translation: CASSGGGGTDTQYF.

The chain couples TRBV5-6 to TRBJ2-3; weak D call: TRBD2 (5 bases). The germline V gene encodes CDR1 SGHDT and CDR2 YYEEEE. The CDR3 covers 15 residues. V shed 0 bases and J shed 4 bases, with 12 bases lying between them. The CDR3 region is CASSLEGPGADTQYF. The CDR3 region has the DNA TGTGCCAGCAGCTTGGAAGGGCCCGGGGCAGATACGCAGTATTTT.

CDR3 amino acids: CASSFQRDNEQFF. The CDR3 DNA is TGTGCCAGCAGCTTTCAGCGGGACAATGAGCAGTTCTTC. The chain couples TRBV7-8 to TRBJ2-1; D is perhaps TRBD2 (6 bases). Per the germline V gene, CDR1 is SGHVS and CDR2 is FQNEAQ. Trimming removed 3 bases at V and 5 bases at J, with 8 bases between. The CDR3 is made up of 13 amino acids. The whole variable domain, remainder taken from reference TRBV7-8 and TRBJ2-1, is GAGVSQSPRYKVAKRGQDVALRCDPISGHVSLFWYQQALGQGPEFLTYFQNEAQLDKSGLPSDRFFAERPEGSVSTLKIQRTQQEDSAVYLCASSFQRDNEQFFGPGTRLTVL.

This clone was found a few times. The rearrangement joins TRBV5-1 to TRBJ2-4; 11 bases align to TRBD2. This CDR3 has 15 residues. Germline CDR1 and CDR2: SGHRS and YFSETQ. With V trimmed by 5 bases and J by 5 bases, 6 bases remained unmatched. CDR3 sequence (DNA): TGCGCCAGCAGTTACCGGACTAGCGGGCAAAACATTCAGTACTTC. Its translation is CASSYRTSGQNIQYF. The entire variable domain, with the rest obtained from reference TRBV5-1 and TRBJ2-4, is as follows: KAGVTQTPRYLIKTRGQQVTLSCSPISGHRSVSWYQQTPGQGLQFLFEYFSETQRNKGNFPGRFSGRQFSNSRSEMNVSTLELGDSALYLCASSYRTSGQNIQYFGAGTRLSVL.